This TCR beta chain was sequenced during a study of technical replicates of blood from several donors. Between the trimmed V and J ends, which lost 4 bases and 0 bases, there was a span of 15 bases. Germline CDR1 SGDLS, CDR2 YYNGEE. The CDR3 is made up of 16 amino acids. Assay used: immunoSEQ multiplex PCR; TCRdb lists only in-frame clones, some missing. In the table there are about 82,000 clones, over 95% of which are singletons. The genes are TRBV9 and TRBJ2-3; D unresolved. The sample was T cells isolated from PBMCs. The sequence derives from a human donor in good health. The CDR3 nucleotides read TGTGCCAGCAGCCCTGGTGGCGGTTCTAGCACAGATACGCAGTATTTT. Its translation is CASSPGGGSSTDTQYF.